One and the same sample provided the 4 T cell receptor beta chains below, sequenced in a study of blood T cell repertoires in COVID-19. Sequencing was performed with immunoSEQ multiplex PCR; in TCRdb, only in-frame clones are kept and a portion is missing. Here the sample spans about 420,000 clones, over 85% being singletons. Sequencing input: peripheral blood. The receptor set was obtained from a man between 18 and 35 years old with COVID-19, enrolled during active disease.

This clone was detected only once. V and J are TRBV12-3 or TRBV12-4 and TRBJ1-5; the D gene is possibly TRBD1 (5 bases). The length of the CDR3 is 12 residues. Between the trimmed V and J ends, which lost 6 bases and 7 bases, there was a span of 10 bases. The CDR3 DNA follows: TGTGCCAGCAGCCGGCAGGGCCAGCCCCAGCATTTT. Its protein product is CASSRQGQPQHF.

The genes are TRBV5-5 and TRBJ2-2, with 7 bases aligning to TRBD2. Germline V gene data show CDR1 as SGHKS and CDR2 as YYEKEE (reference sequence). The CDR3 has 16 residues. The trim removed 4 bases at V and 0 bases at J, leaving 6 bases unmatched. CDR3 in DNA: TGTGCCAGCAGCCCACCGGGACTACCGAACACCGGGGAGCTGTTTTTT. Its translation: CASSPPGLPNTGELFF.

The chain links TRBV15 to TRBJ2-3; 10 bases line up with TRBD2. The CDR3 length is 16 residues. Per germline, CDR1 LNHNV and CDR2 YYDKDF (reference sequence). V trimming: 1 base; J trimming: 5 bases; junction bases outside the gene matches: 6. In DNA, the CDR3 is TGTGCCACCAGCAGAGTTAGCGGGGGGCCGGGAGATACGCAGTATTTT. Translation gives CATSRVSGGPGDTQYF.

The chain links TRBV7-8 to TRBJ2-1, with D tentatively TRBD2 (6 bases). The CDR3 covers 17 residues. V lost 1 base and J 0 bases, leaving 13 bases between the germline ends. The V gene's germline CDR1 is SGHVS and CDR2 FQNEAQ. The DNA for the CDR3 is TGTGCCAGCAGCTTAGGAGTGGAGGGGAGCTCCTACAATGAGCAGTTCTTC. Translation gives CASSLGVEGSSYNEQFF.